Here is one T cell receptor beta chain with its context. Per germline, CDR1 LGHNT and CDR2 FRNRAP. CDR3 length equals 14 residues. The ends lost 7 bases at V and 6 bases at J; junction bases unmatched: 6. The repertoire was sequenced with immunoSEQ multiplex PCR; TCRdb's copy has only in-frame clones and lacks some. Among fewer than 35,000 clones listed, under 85% were seen once. The sample originates from a study of T cells in localized non-small cell lung cancer. The starting material was peripheral blood, obtained before any cancer treatment. This TCR came from a male donor at least 60 years old with stage II squamous cell lung carcinoma. V and J are TRBV12-5 and TRBJ1-1, with 12 bases lining up with TRBD1. The CDR3: CASATGTGGPEAFF. The CDR3 DNA reads as TGTGCTAGTGCCACCGGGACAGGGGGCCCTGAAGCTTTCTTT.